This TCR beta chain was profiled in a study of neoadjuvant anti-PD-1 for oral cavity cancer. Study summary: Non-progressing patients received a fourth nivolumab dose near day 43, then surgery on days 50-56.

Noted time point: after neoadjuvant nivolumab, at surgical resection. These newly diagnosed stage II-IVA oral cavity squamous cell carcinoma patients had no prior systemic or radiation treatment. Clones were sequenced by immunoSEQ multiplex PCR, and TCRdb holds only the in-frame ones, with some missing. In the table there are about 37,000 clones, roughly two fifths of which are singletons. V was shortened by 0 bases and J by 1 base, with 13 bases between the two germline ends. Per the germline V gene, CDR1 is SGDLS and CDR2 is YYNGEE. This CDR3 is built from 17 residues. Specimen: tumor tissue, collected after nivolumab (anti-PD-1) treatment. The TCR sequence derives from a person aged 40 to 85 with oral cavity squamous cell carcinoma. The V call is TRBV9, the J call TRBJ2-2; D possibly corresponds to TRBD2 (6 bases). CDR3 DNA: TGTGCCAGCAGCGTAGCTGGGGACTTTGGGAACACCGGGGAGCTGTTTTTT. It specifies CASSVAGDFGNTGELFF.